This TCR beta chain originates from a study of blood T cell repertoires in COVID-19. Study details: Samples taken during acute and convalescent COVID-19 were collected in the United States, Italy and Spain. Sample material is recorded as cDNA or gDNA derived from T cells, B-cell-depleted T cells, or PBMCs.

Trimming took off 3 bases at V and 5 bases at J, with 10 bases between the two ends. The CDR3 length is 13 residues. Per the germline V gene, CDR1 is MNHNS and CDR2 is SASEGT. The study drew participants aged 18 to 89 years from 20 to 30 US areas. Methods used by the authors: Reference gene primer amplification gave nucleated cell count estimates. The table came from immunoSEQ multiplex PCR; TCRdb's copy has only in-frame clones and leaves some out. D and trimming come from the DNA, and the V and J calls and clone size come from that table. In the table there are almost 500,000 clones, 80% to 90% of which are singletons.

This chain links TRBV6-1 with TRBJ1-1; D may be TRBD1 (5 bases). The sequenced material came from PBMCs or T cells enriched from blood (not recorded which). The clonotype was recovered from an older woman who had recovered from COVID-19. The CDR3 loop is CASSDLSGTEAFF. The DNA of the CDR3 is TGTGCCAGCAGTGATTTGTCAGGGACTGAAGCTTTCTTT.